The 21 T cell receptor delta chains listed next were all sequenced from one sample in a study of human gamma delta and Vdelta1 T cells. TCRdb reanalyzed the PCR reads using CATT. The sample records some 13,000 delta-chain clones, over 40% being singletons. These receptors have no known antigen. The sequenced sample consisted of Vdelta1 gamma-delta T cells from blood grown in culture (DOT cells). The origin of the receptors is a human donor in good health.

The chain combines TRDV1 with TRDJ1, with 10 bases fitting TRDD3. The V and J ends lost 2 bases and 3 bases, in that order; junction bases with no gene match: 12. The CDR3 loop spans 18 amino acids. Germline-derived CDR1 and CDR2 are TSWWSYY and QGS. The CDR3 region is CALGEGLLRGIRADKLIF. The DNA for the CDR3 is TGTGCTCTTGGGGAAGGGCTCCTACGGGGGATACGTGCCGATAAACTCATCTTT.

This clone was found a few times. The rearrangement links TRDV1 to TRDJ1; 9 positions match TRDD3. The ends lost 0 bases at V and 0 bases at J; junction bases unmatched: 20. From germline, CDR1 is TSWWSYY and CDR2 QGS. The CDR3 is 22 amino acids. The CDR3 nucleotides read TGTGCTCTTGGGGAACTATACCCGGTTCCTCTACGCTGGGGGATGGACACCGATAAACTCATCTTT. It yields the protein CALGELYPVPLRWGMDTDKLIF.

The rearrangement links TRDV1 to TRDJ2; possibly TRDD2 for D (6 bases). The CDR3 sequence is 19 residues long. Germline V gives CDR1 TSWWSYY, CDR2 QGS. V lost 4 bases to trimming and J lost 0 bases, with 21 bases between them. The CDR3 loop reads CALGVHLPGVSALTAQLFF. CDR3 nucleotides: TGTGCTCTTGGGGTTCATCTTCCTGGCGTATCCGCTTTGACAGCACAACTCTTCTTT.

The chain is built from TRAV38-2/DV8 and TRDJ1, with 10 bases matching TRDD3. This CDR3 has 19 residues. Germline-derived CDR1 and CDR2 are TSESDYY and QEAYKQQN. Germline trimming cut 0 bases from V and 4 bases from J; bases unmatched to any gene: 15. The CDR3 DNA reads as TGTGCTTATAGGAGCGAACTTCCATCTCACTGGGGGATGTTCGATAAACTCATCTTT. Residues: CAYRSELPSHWGMFDKLIF.

The chain carries TRDV1 and TRDJ1, with TRDD3 as a possible D gene (5 bases). CDR3 length: 20 residues. Germline-derived CDR1 and CDR2 are TSWWSYY and QGS. The V end lost 0 bases, the J end lost 4 bases, and 27 bases lay between the germline ends. The CDR3 region is CALGELAGEDPGELVDKLIF. The CDR3 nucleotides read TGTGCTCTTGGGGAACTGGCGGGAGAGGACCCCGGGGAATTGGTCGATAAACTCATCTTT.

V usage is TRDV1 and J usage is TRDJ1; 8 bases map to TRDD3. This CDR3 region has 17 residues. Trimming took 2 bases from V and 0 from J; bases not matched to a gene: 8. Germline CDR1 and CDR2: TSWWSYY and QGS. The CDR3 sequence is CALGEGLGGGYTDKLIF. The CDR3 nucleotides read TGTGCTCTTGGGGAAGGGCTTGGTGGGGGATACACCGATAAACTCATCTTT.

This clone was counted a few times. The gene calls are TRDV1 and TRDJ1; D remains ambiguous. CDR3 length: 13 residues. The V and J ends lost 5 bases and 3 bases respectively, with 10 bases between them. Germline V gene data show CDR1 as TSWWSYY and CDR2 as QGS. This CDR3 reads CALGRRGADKLIF. The CDR3, as DNA: TGTGCTCTTGGGAGGCGGGGTGCCGATAAACTCATCTTT.

The chain recombines TRDV1 with TRDJ1; TRDD3 aligns across 9 bases. From germline, CDR1 is TSWWSYY and CDR2 QGS. V lost 3 bases and J lost 0; bases outside the gene matches: 32. The CDR3 extends over 25 amino acids. CDR3 DNA sequence: TGTGCTCTTGGGGATCAATCAGGCCTTCTCCACGCTCGGAGACTGGGGGACCCTGACACCGATAAACTCATCTTT. This translates into CALGDQSGLLHARRLGDPDTDKLIF.

This rearrangement joins TRDV1 to TRDJ1, with TRDD3 matching 11 bases. The CDR3 contains 21 residues. Germline V lookup: CDR1 TSWWSYY, CDR2 QGS. V shed 0 bases, J shed 0 bases, and the junction held 15 bases outside the gene matches. The chain's CDR3 is CALGELRSGGYFGVYTDKLIF. The CDR3 nucleotides read TGTGCTCTTGGGGAACTAAGGTCTGGGGGATACTTTGGGGTGTACACCGATAAACTCATCTTT.

The chain joins TRDV1 to TRDJ1; TRDD3 agrees at 11 bases. The CDR3 has 22 residues. Germline values: CDR1 TSWWSYY, CDR2 QGS. Trimming took 3 bases from V and 3 from J; bases not matched to a gene: 24. The CDR3 here is CALGDLPMGVFSLGDKADKLIF. The CDR3 bases are TGTGCTCTTGGGGATCTACCCATGGGAGTGTTCTCACTGGGGGATAAAGCCGATAAACTCATCTTT.

The chain employs TRDV1 and TRDJ1, with D tentatively TRDD3 (8 bases). V was trimmed by 0 bases and J by 1 base, leaving 45 bases between them. This CDR3 has 27 residues. Germline V gene lookup returns CDR1 TSWWSYY and CDR2 QGS. This CDR3 is CALGELAFLLTGLWGTPTGEATDKLIF. The CDR3, as DNA: TGTGCTCTTGGGGAACTTGCCTTCCTTTTGACGGGTCTCTGGGGGACCCCAACTGGAGAAGCCACCGATAAACTCATCTTT.

The chain is built from TRDV1 and TRDJ1; TRDD3 agrees at 10 bases. J was trimmed by 0 bases and V by 0 bases; bases with no gene match: 10. CDR1 is TSWWSYY, CDR2 QGS, per germline. The CDR3 runs to 19 residues. CDR3 sequence reads: CALGELAYWGISYTDKLIF. CDR3 bases: TGTGCTCTTGGGGAACTCGCCTACTGGGGGATTAGCTACACCGATAAACTCATCTTT.

Turning to this clone: This is likely an artifact of a read error, given a far larger clone one base away. This sequence joins TRDV1 and TRDJ3; D is possibly TRDD3 (6 bases). The CDR3 is 28 amino acids. V lost 3 bases and J lost 5, with 47 bases in between. In germline, CDR1 is TSWWSYY, CDR2 QGS. Written as DNA, the CDR3 is TGTGCTCTTGGGGACAGACTACGTACTGGGCCACCAGAGACTCGGGAATACACGAGTACCCGGGACACCCGACAGATGTTTTTC. Its protein product is CALGDRLRTGPPETREYTSTRDTRQMFF.

The chain uses TRDV1 and TRDJ1; a possible D gene is TRDD3 (6 bases). V lost 1 base and J lost 3, with 24 bases in between. Germline V lookup: CDR1 TSWWSYY, CDR2 QGS. CDR3 length: 19 amino acids. CDR3 nucleotide sequence: TGTGCTCTTGGGGAACGTACAGCGTTCTGGGGAGAGCGCTCCGATAAACTCATCTTT. Translated: CALGERTAFWGERSDKLIF.

Only a few counts were recorded for this clone. This sequence joins TRDV1 and TRDJ1; TRDD2 is a possible D gene (5 bases). Germline lookup yields CDR1 TSWWSYY and CDR2 QGS. CDR3 length equals 16 residues. The V gene lost 5 bases and the J gene lost 8 bases, with 24 bases spanning the gap. The CDR3: CALGYYKPTPNRKLIF. The CDR3, as DNA: TGTGCTCTTGGGTATTATAAGCCTACCCCAAATCGGAAACTCATCTTT.

A few counts support this clone. V is TRDV1 and J is TRDJ1, with 10 positions matching TRDD3. J was trimmed by 0 bases and V by 0 bases; bases with no gene match: 22. The CDR3 runs 23 residues. Germline V CDR1 and CDR2: TSWWSYY, QGS. CDR3 in amino acids: CALGELGEPPYWGMLDYTDKLIF. The CDR3 DNA reads TGTGCTCTTGGGGAACTAGGGGAACCACCGTACTGGGGGATGCTGGACTACACCGATAAACTCATCTTT.

This clone was found a few times. The genes are TRDV1 and TRDJ1; TRDD2 matches at 8 bases. This CDR3 spans 22 amino acids. The J segment lost 0 bases and the V segment lost 2 bases, leaving 23 bases of the junction unmatched. Per germline, CDR1 TSWWSYY and CDR2 QGS. The CDR3 bases are TGTGCTCTTGGGGAAAGAAACTTCCTACAATCGCTGGGGCATCAGTACACCGATAAACTCATCTTT. Amino acids: CALGERNFLQSLGHQYTDKLIF.

This chain connects TRDV1 to TRDJ1; D may be TRDD2 (6 bases). V was trimmed by 4 bases and J by 4 bases, leaving 16 bases between them. Germline V gene sequence: CDR1 TSWWSYY, CDR2 QGS. This CDR3 has 15 amino acids. The CDR3 DNA sequence: TGTGCTCTTGGGGGACCCTTCCACGTACGCGATAAACTCATCTTT. It yields the protein CALGGPFHVRDKLIF.

In this sample, this clone turned up a few times. The rearrangement uses TRDV3 and TRDJ1, with a weak D call TRDD2 (5 bases). Germline V CDR1 and CDR2: TVYSNPD, GDNSRS (reference sequence). The CDR3 spans 15 residues. The CDR3 DNA reads TGTGCGACCCGTCCCTCCTATAAGGACACCGATAAACTCATCTTT. Protein product: CATRPSYKDTDKLIF.

This clone was counted between two and nine times. The chain employs TRDV1 and TRDJ1, with 10 bases that match TRDD3. The CDR3 is made up of 29 amino acids. V shed 1 base and J 0 bases; nucleotides not matched to a gene: 41. Per germline, CDR1 TSWWSYY and CDR2 QGS. The CDR3 bases are TGTGCTCTTGGGGAACGGACGGAGCCAACCGGGACCGGCCTTCCCCGTACTGGGGGATCTCTAACGTACACCGATAAACTCATCTTT. Protein: CALGERTEPTGTGLPRTGGSLTYTDKLIF.

The chain is built from TRDV1 and TRDJ1, with 7 bases aligning to TRDD3. The CDR3 has 19 residues. Germline V lookup: CDR1 TSWWSYY, CDR2 QGS. The ends lost 2 bases at V and 7 bases at J; junction bases unmatched: 22. CDR3 in amino acids: CALGENLGRLFGYEGKLIF. The CDR3 nucleotides are TGTGCTCTTGGGGAAAACCTCGGACGACTATTCGGATACGAGGGTAAACTCATCTTT.